This T cell receptor beta chain emerged from a study of regulatory T cells in long-lasting Graves disease. This clonotype was counted ten times or more. The antigen is undetermined. As for time point: persistent/refractory GD, antithyroid drugs over 5 years with positive TRAb. PBMCs provided the RNA from which the TCR library was made. As collected, the peripheral blood samples measured roughly 10 milliliters each and went into EDTA tubes. Arm-PCR of CDR3 regions and iRepertoire HTBI primers were the basis on which TCR beta libraries were built. TCRdb re-called the multiplex PCR reads with MiXCR, one entry per CDR3 protein. This sample has approximately 470,000 distinct CDR3 sequences, with less than 25% found just once. Study observations and caveats: Public clonotype sharing was higher in persistent than newly diagnosed patients. TRBV28, TRBJ1-2 and TRBJ2-5 were segments that persistent disease favored.

V lost 0 bases and J lost 5; bases outside the gene matches: 9. Germline CDR1 reads LGHNA; CDR2 reads YNFKEQ. The CDR3 has 16 amino acids. The sequence came from a female donor with Graves disease. This chain uses TRBV4-2 with TRBJ2-5; 7 bases are shared with TRBD2. Specimen: peripheral blood mononuclear cells (PBMCs), collected when the disease was refractory, from a patient treated with antithyroid drugs. CDR3 loop: CASSQDRAGERETQYF. The DNA of the CDR3 is TGTGCCAGCAGCCAAGACCGGGCGGGAGAAAGGGAGACCCAGTACTTC.